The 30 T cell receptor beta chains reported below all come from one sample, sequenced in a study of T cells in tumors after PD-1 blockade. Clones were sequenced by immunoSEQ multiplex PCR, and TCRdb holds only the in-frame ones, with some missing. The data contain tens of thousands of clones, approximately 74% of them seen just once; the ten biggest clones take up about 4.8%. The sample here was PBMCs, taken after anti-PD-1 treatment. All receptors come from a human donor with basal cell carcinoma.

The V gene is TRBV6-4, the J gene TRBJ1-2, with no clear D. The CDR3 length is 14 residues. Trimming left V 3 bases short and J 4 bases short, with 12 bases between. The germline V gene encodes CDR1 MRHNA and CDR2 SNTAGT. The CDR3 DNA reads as TGTGCCAGCAGTGAAAAAGAAACGAGCTATGGCTACACCTTC. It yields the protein CASSEKETSYGYTF.

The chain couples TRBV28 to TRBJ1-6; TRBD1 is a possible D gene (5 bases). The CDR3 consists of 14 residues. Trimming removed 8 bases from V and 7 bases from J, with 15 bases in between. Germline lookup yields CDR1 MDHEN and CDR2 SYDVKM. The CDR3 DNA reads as TGTGCCAGCTCACAGGTTTTTTGGAATTCACCCCTCCACTTT. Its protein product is CASSQVFWNSPLHF.

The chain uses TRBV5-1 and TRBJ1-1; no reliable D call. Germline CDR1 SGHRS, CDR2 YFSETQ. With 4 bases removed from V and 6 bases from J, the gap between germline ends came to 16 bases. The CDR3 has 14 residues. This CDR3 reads CASSPLGDGAEAFF. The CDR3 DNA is TGCGCCAGCAGCCCCCTTGGCGACGGAGCTGAAGCTTTCTTT.

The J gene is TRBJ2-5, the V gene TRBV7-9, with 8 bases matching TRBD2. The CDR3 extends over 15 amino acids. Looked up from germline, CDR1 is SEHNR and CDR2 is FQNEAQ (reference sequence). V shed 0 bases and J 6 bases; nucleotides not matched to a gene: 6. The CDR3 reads CASSLARGGQQTQYF. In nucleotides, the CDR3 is TGTGCCAGCAGCTTAGCCCGCGGGGGGCAGCAGACCCAGTACTTC.

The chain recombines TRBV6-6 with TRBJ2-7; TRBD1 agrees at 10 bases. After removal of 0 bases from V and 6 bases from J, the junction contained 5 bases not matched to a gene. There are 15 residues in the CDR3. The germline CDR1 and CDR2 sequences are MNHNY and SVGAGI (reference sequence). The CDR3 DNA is TGTGCCAGCAGTTACTCCGAGGGACAGGGGAGCGAGCAGTACTTC. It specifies CASSYSEGQGSEQYF.

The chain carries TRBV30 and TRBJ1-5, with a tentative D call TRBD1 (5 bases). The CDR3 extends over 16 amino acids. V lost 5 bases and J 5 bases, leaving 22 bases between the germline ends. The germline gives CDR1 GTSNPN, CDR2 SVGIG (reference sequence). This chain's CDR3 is CAWAKGAARADQPQHF. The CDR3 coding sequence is TGTGCCTGGGCTAAAGGGGCAGCCAGAGCAGATCAGCCCCAGCATTTT.

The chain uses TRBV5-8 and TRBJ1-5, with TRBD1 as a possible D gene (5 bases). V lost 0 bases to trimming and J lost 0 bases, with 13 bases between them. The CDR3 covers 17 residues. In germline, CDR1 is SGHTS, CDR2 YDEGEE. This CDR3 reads CASSLGTSTFSNQPQHF. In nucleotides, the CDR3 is TGTGCCAGCAGCTTGGGGACATCTACGTTTAGCAATCAGCCCCAGCATTTT.

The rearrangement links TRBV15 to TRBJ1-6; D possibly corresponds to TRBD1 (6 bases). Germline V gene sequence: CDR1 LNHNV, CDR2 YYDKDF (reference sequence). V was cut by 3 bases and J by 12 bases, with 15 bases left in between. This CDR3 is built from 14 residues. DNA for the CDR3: TGTGCCACCAGCAGTAGTGATGGCAGGGGACCCCTCCACTTT. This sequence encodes CATSSSDGRGPLHF.

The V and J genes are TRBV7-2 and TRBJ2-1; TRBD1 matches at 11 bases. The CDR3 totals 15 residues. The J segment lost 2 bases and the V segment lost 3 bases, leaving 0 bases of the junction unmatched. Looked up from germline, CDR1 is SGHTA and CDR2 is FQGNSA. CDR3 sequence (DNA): TGTGCCAGCAGCTTGGGACAGGGGGCCTACAATGAGCAGTTCTTC. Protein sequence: CASSLGQGAYNEQFF.

Written as DNA, the CDR3 is TGTGCCAGCAGCTCGCGGGGGCAGGGGAACACCGGGGAGCTGTTTTTT. It translates to CASSSRGQGNTGELFF. The chain recombines TRBV7-2 with TRBJ2-2, with TRBD2 as a possible D gene (7 bases). Trimming pared 4 bases from V and 1 base from J, leaving 13 bases between. From germline, CDR1 is SGHTA and CDR2 FQGNSA. CDR3 length equals 16 residues.

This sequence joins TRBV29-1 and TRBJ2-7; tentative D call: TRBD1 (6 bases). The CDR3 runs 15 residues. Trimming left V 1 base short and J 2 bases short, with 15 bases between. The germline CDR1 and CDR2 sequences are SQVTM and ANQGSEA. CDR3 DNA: TGCAGCGTTGAAGGGGGCTCGGGACAACCCTACGAGCAGTACTTC. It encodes CSVEGGSGQPYEQYF.

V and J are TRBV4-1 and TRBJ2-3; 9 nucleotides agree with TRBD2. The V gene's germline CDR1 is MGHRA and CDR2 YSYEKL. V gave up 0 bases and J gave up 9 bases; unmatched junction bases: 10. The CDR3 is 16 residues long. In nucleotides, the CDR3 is TGCGCCAGCAGCCAAGAAGGCGGGGGGGGACTGGGGACGCAGTATTTT. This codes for CASSQEGGGGLGTQYF.

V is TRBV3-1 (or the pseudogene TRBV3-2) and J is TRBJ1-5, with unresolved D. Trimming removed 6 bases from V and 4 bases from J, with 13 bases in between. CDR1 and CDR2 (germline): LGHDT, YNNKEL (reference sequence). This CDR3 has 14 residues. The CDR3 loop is CASSSDTLNQPQHF. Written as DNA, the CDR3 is TGTGCCAGCAGTTCTGACACATTGAATCAGCCCCAGCATTTT.

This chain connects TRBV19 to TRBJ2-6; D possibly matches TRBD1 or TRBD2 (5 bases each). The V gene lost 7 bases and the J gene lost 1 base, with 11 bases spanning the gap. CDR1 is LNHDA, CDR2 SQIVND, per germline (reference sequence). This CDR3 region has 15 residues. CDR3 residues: CASMGVESGANVLTF. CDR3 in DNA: TGTGCCAGTATGGGGGTAGAGTCTGGGGCCAACGTCCTGACTTTC.

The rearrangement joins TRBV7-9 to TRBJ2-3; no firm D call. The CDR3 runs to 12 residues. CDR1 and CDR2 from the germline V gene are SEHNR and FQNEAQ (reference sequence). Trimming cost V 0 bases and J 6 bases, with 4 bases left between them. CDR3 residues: CASSLALDTQYF. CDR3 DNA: TGTGCCAGCAGCTTAGCCCTTGATACGCAGTATTTT.

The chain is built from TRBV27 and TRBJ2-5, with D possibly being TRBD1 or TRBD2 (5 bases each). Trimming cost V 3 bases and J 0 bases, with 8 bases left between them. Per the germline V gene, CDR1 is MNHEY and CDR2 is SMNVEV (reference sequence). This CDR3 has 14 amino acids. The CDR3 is CASSFLGHQETQYF. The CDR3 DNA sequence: TGTGCCAGCAGTTTTCTGGGACACCAAGAGACCCAGTACTTC.

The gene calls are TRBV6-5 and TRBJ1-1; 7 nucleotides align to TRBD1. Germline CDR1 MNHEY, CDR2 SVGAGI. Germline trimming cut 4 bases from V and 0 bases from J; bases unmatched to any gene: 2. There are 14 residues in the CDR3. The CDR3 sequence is CASSSDRVNTEAFF. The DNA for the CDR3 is TGTGCCAGCAGTTCCGACAGGGTGAACACTGAAGCTTTCTTT.

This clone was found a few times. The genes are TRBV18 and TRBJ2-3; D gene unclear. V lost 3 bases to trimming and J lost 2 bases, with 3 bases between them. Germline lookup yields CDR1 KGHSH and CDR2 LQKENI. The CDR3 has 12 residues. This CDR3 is CASSPATDTQYF. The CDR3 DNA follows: TGTGCCAGCTCACCTGCCACAGATACGCAGTATTTT.

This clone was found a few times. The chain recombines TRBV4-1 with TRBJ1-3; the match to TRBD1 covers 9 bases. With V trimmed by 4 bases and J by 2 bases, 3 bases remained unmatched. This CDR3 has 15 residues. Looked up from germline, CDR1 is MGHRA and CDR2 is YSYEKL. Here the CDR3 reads CASSRDRAAGNTIYF. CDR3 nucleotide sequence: TGCGCCAGCAGCCGGGACAGGGCTGCTGGAAACACCATATATTTT.

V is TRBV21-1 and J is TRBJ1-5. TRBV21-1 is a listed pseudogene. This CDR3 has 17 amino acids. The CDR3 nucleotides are TGTGCCAGCAGCAAAGAAGAACGGGGCCGAGGTAGTCAGCCCCAGCATTTT. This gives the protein CASSKEERGRGSQPQHF.

CDR3: CASSPVTGGDTEAFF. The CDR3 nucleotides are TGTGCCAGCTCACCAGTCACCGGGGGGGATACTGAAGCTTTCTTT. This rearrangement joins TRBV18 to TRBJ1-1, with a tentative D call TRBD1 (5 bases). This CDR3 has 15 residues. Germline V gene data show CDR1 as KGHSH and CDR2 as LQKENI. Trimming stripped 2 bases from V and 5 bases from J, with 15 bases between.

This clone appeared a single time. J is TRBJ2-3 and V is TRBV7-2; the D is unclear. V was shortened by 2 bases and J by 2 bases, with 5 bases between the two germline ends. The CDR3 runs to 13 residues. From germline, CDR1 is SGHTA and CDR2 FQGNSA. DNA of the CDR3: TGTGCCAGCAGCTTAAGCCTCACAGATACGCAGTATTTT. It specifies CASSLSLTDTQYF.

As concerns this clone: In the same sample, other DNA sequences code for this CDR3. In DNA, the CDR3 is TGTGCCTGGCGGCGGGGGGCAGGGGGGCGCCGGGCTGAAGCTTTCTTT. Protein sequence: CAWRRGAGGRRAEAFF. V usage is TRBV30 and J usage is TRBJ1-1, with TRBD1 identical over 7 bases. Germline loops: CDR1 GTSNPN, CDR2 SVGIG (reference sequence). V gave up 5 bases and J gave up 6 bases; unmatched junction bases: 18. The CDR3 length is 16 residues.

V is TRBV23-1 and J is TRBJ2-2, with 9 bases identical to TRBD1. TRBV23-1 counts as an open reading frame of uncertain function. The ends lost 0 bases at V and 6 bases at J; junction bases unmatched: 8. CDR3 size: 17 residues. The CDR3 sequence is CASSQSPDRGGPGELFF. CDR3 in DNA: TGCGCCAGCAGTCAATCCCCGGACAGGGGAGGGCCCGGGGAGCTGTTTTTT.

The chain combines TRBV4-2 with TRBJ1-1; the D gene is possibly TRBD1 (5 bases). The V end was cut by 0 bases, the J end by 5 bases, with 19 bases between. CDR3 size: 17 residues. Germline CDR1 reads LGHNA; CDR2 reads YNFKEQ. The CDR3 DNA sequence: TGTGCCAGCAGCCAAGATGGGGAGGCAGGGATAGGAACTGAAGCTTTCTTT. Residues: CASSQDGEAGIGTEAFF.

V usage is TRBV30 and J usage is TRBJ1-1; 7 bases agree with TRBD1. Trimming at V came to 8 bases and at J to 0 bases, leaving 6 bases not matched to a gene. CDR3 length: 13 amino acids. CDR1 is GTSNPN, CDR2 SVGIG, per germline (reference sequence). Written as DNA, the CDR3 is TGTGCCGGAGGGGGCGGTATGAACACTGAAGCTTTCTTT. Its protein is CAGGGGMNTEAFF.

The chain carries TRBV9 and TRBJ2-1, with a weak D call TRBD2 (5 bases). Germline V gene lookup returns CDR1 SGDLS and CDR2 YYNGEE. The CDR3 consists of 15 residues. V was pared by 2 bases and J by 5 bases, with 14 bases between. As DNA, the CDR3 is TGTGCCAGCAGCGTGTTGGCTAGCCGACACAATGAGCAGTTCTTC. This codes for CASSVLASRHNEQFF.

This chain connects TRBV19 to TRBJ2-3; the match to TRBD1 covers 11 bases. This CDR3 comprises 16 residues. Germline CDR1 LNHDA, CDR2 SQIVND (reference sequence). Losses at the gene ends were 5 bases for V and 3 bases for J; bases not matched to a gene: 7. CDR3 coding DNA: TGTGCCAGTAGTTCCGGACAGGGGGCGCGAACAGATACGCAGTATTTT. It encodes CASSSGQGARTDTQYF.

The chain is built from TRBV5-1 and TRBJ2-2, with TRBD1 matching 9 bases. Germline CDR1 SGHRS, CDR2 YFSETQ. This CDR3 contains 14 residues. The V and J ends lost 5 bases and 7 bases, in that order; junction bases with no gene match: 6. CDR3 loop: CASRLGQGIGELFF. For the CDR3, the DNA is TGCGCCAGCAGACTGGGACAGGGAATCGGGGAGCTGTTTTTT.

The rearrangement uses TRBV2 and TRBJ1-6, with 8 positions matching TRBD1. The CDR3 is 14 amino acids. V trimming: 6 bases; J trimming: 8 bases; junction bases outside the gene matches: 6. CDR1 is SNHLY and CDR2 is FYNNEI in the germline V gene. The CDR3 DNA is TGTGCCAGCAGAGGGACAGGTCCTGATTCACCCCTCCACTTT. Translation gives CASRGTGPDSPLHF.